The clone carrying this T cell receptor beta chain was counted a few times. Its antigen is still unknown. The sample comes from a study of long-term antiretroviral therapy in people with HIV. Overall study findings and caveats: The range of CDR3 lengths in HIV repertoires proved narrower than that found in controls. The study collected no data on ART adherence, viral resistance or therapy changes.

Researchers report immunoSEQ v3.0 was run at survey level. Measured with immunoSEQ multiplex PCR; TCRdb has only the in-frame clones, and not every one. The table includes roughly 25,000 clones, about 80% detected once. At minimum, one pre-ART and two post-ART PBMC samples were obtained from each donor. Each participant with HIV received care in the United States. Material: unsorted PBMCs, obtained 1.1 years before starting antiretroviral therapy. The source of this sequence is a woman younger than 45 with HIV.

The CDR3 region has the DNA TGTGCCAGTAGTATGGGGGGGACTGAAGCTTTCTTT. Its translation: CASSMGGTEAFF. The J gene is TRBJ1-1, the V gene TRBV19; D is possibly TRBD1 (5 bases). Deletions cut 3 bases from V and 5 bases from J, with 7 bases between. This CDR3 region has 12 residues. CDR1 is LNHDA and CDR2 is SQIVND in the germline V gene (reference sequence).